These 30 T cell receptor beta chains came from one sample sequenced in a study of blood T cell repertoires in COVID-19. Data came from immunoSEQ multiplex PCR; TCRdb stores just in-frame clones and leaves some out. The table includes over 75,000 clones, 65% to 85% detected once. The sequenced sample consisted of peripheral blood. The receptors derive from a man aged 70-80 years with acute or convalescent COVID-19.

The gene calls are TRBV28 and TRBJ1-6; D gene uncertain. V shed 6 bases and J shed 4 bases, with 7 bases lying between them. The germline CDR1 and CDR2 sequences are MDHEN and SYDVKM. The CDR3 sequence is 13 residues long. The CDR3 spells CASRVSYNSPLHF. The CDR3 DNA is TGTGCCAGCAGGGTTAGTTATAATTCACCCCTCCACTTT.

V usage is TRBV2 and J usage is TRBJ2-3; possible D gene TRBD1, 6 bases. In germline, CDR1 is SNHLY, CDR2 FYNNEI. The V end lost 11 bases, the J end lost 3 bases, and 18 bases lay between the germline ends. This CDR3 comprises 14 residues. CDR3 sequence: CAAKVDSQTDTQYF. CDR3 nucleotide sequence: TGTGCCGCAAAGGTGGACAGCCAGACAGATACGCAGTATTTT.

J is TRBJ1-2 and V is TRBV6-5; possibly TRBD1 for D (5 bases). Trimming removed 7 bases from V and 8 bases from J, with 17 bases in between. CDR1 is MNHEY, CDR2 SVGAGI, per germline. The length of the CDR3 is 13 residues. The CDR3 DNA is TGTGCCAGCACCAGCCCAGGGTTGGAAGGCTACACCTTC. Amino acid sequence: CASTSPGLEGYTF.

V and J are TRBV24-1 and TRBJ2-7, with TRBD1 matching 9 bases. Germline V CDR1 and CDR2: KGHDR, SFDVKD. The CDR3 is 14 residues long. The J segment lost 6 bases and the V segment lost 4 bases, leaving 6 bases of the junction unmatched. CDR3 nucleotides: TGTGCCACCAGTGAATGGGACAGGGATTGCGAGCAGTACTTC. Encoded protein: CATSEWDRDCEQYF.

The chain is built from TRBV6-5 and TRBJ2-5, with a tentative D call TRBD2 (6 bases). Germline CDR1 MNHEY, CDR2 SVGAGI. Trimming removed 5 bases at V and 0 bases at J, with 7 bases between. This CDR3 contains 13 residues. For the CDR3, the DNA is TGTGCCAGCAGTCGGGACTACCAAGAGACCCAGTACTTC. Residues: CASSRDYQETQYF.

This chain links TRBV6-5 with TRBJ1-6; TRBD1 aligns across 8 bases. CDR3 length: 14 residues. Germline V gene data show CDR1 as MNHEY and CDR2 as SVGAGI. The ends lost 5 bases at V and 4 bases at J; junction bases unmatched: 1. The CDR3 here is CASSRQGYNSPLHF. CDR3 coding DNA: TGTGCCAGCAGTCGACAGGGGTATAATTCACCCCTCCACTTT.

This clone was recorded only once. The gene calls are TRBV14 and TRBJ1-1, with TRBD1 identical over 7 bases. The ends lost 2 bases at V and 10 bases at J; junction bases unmatched: 4. The CDR3 has 12 residues. CDR1 and CDR2 from the germline V gene are SGHDN and FVKESK. CDR3 DNA sequence: TGTGCCAGCAGCCAATTGAACAGGGGAGCTTTCTTT. Its translation is CASSQLNRGAFF.

J is TRBJ1-2 and V is TRBV10-3; 11 nucleotides match TRBD1. Per germline, CDR1 ENHRY and CDR2 SYGVKD. This CDR3 contains 15 residues. V lost 2 bases, J lost 5 bases, and 4 bases stayed unmatched. CDR3 coding DNA: TGTGCCATCAGTGAGGGACAGGGGGCAAGTTATGGCTACACCTTC. This codes for CAISEGQGASYGYTF.

The V gene is TRBV28, the J gene TRBJ2-1, with 7 bases matching TRBD1. Germline trimming cut 1 base from V and 0 bases from J; bases unmatched to any gene: 21. CDR1 is MDHEN, CDR2 SYDVKM, per germline. The CDR3 is 22 amino acids. CDR3 region: CASSLFFLTPLGDRSSYNEQFF. The CDR3 nucleotides read TGTGCCAGCAGTTTATTTTTTCTTACACCGCTAGGGGACAGAAGCTCCTACAATGAGCAGTTCTTC. Full variable domain (missing parts from reference TRBV28 and TRBJ2-1): DVKVTQSSRYLVKRTGEKVFLECVQDMDHENMFWYRQDPGLGLRLIYFSYDVKMKEKGDIPEGYSVSREKKERFSLILESASTNQTSMYLCASSLFFLTPLGDRSSYNEQFFGPGTRLTVL.

J is TRBJ2-7 and V is TRBV6-5, with a tentative D call TRBD2 (6 bases). From germline, CDR1 is MNHEY and CDR2 SVGAGI. The CDR3 has 14 residues. V dropped 5 bases and J dropped 0 bases, with 11 bases sitting between them. For the CDR3, the DNA is TGTGCCAGCAGTCGGGGGATGGACTCCTACGAGCAGTACGTC. This gives the protein CASSRGMDSYEQYV.

The chain joins TRBV27 to TRBJ2-1, with no clear D. Germline V lookup: CDR1 MNHEY, CDR2 SMNVEV (reference sequence). Trimming stripped 5 bases from V and 7 bases from J, with 12 bases between. The CDR3 loop spans 13 amino acids. CDR3 region: CASSPYSENEQFF. The CDR3 DNA is TGTGCCAGCAGTCCGTATAGTGAAAATGAGCAGTTCTTC.

CDR3 sequence (DNA): TGTGCCAGCAGGGCGGGACAGGCATACAATGAGCAGTTCTTC. Protein product: CASRAGQAYNEQFF. V gene TRBV9 combines with J gene TRBJ2-1; 8 bases match TRBD1. The CDR3 length is 14 residues. CDR1 and CDR2 (germline): SGDLS, YYNGEE. V lost 5 bases and J lost 4; bases outside the gene matches: 5.

The chain combines TRBV19 with TRBJ1-1; 7 bases are a match to TRBD1. V shed 2 bases, J shed 0 bases, and the junction held 3 bases outside the gene matches. CDR1 LNHDA and CDR2 SQIVND come from the germline V gene (reference sequence). The CDR3 has 15 amino acids. The chain's CDR3 is CASSIRGHMNTEAFF. The DNA of the CDR3 is TGTGCCAGTAGTATAAGGGGGCACATGAACACTGAAGCTTTCTTT.

The chain combines TRBV28 with TRBJ2-1; the match to TRBD1 covers 9 bases. The CDR3 runs to 12 residues. Germline V lookup: CDR1 MDHEN, CDR2 SYDVKM. V was clipped by 6 bases and J by 9 bases; unmatched bases: 3. The CDR3 DNA follows: TGTGCCAGCAGCAGGACAGGGGCTGAGCAGTTCTTC. Translation: CASSRTGAEQFF.

This clone was found once. The chain recombines TRBV5-5 with TRBJ2-3; 8 bases match TRBD2. Germline assignment: CDR1 SGHKS and CDR2 YYEKEE (reference sequence). CDR3 length: 15 residues. The V and J ends lost 0 bases and 2 bases, in that order; junction bases with no gene match: 2. The CDR3 loop reads CASSLAGGPTDTQYF. For the CDR3, the DNA is TGTGCCAGCAGCTTGGCGGGGGGGCCCACAGATACGCAGTATTTT.

The CDR3 nucleotides read TGTGCCAGCAGCTTCTGGGCAGCCCAAGAGACCCAGTACTTC. Amino acids: CASSFWAAQETQYF. The chain combines TRBV5-6 with TRBJ2-5; D is unresolved. The CDR3 sequence is 14 residues long. CDR1 SGHDT and CDR2 YYEEEE come from the germline V gene. Trimming removed 2 bases at V and 1 base at J, with 9 bases between.

V gene TRBV6-5 combines with J gene TRBJ2-7; 8 positions agree with TRBD2. J gave up 3 bases and V 6 bases, and 7 bases lay outside the gene matches. Germline CDR1 reads MNHEY; CDR2 reads SVGAGI. This CDR3 has 14 residues. The CDR3 reads CASRKGLDVYEQYV. CDR3 DNA: TGTGCCAGCAGGAAGGGACTAGATGTCTACGAGCAGTACGTC.

This chain links TRBV18 with TRBJ1-3; 8 bases agree with TRBD1. The CDR3 covers 15 residues. Trimming at V came to 6 bases and at J to 0 bases, leaving 4 bases not matched to a gene. Germline V CDR1 and CDR2: KGHSH, LQKENI. This CDR3 reads CASSPDRGSGNTIYF. CDR3 DNA sequence: TGTGCCAGCTCCCCTGACAGGGGCTCTGGAAACACCATATATTTT.

This chain uses TRBV2 with TRBJ1-1, with TRBD1 matching over 8 bases. The J segment lost 1 base and the V segment lost 7 bases, leaving 5 bases of the junction unmatched. The CDR3 has 14 amino acids. The germline V gene has CDR1 SNHLY and CDR2 FYNNEI. CDR3 region: CASISGQANTEAFF. DNA for the CDR3: TGTGCCAGCATTTCGGGACAGGCGAACACTGAAGCTTTCTTT. The variable domain in full, with the rest retrieved from reference TRBV2 and TRBJ1-1, is EPEVTQTPSHQVTQMGQEVILRCVPISNHLYFYWYRQILGQKVEFLVSFYNNEISEKSEIFDDQFSVERPDGSNFTLKIRSTKLEDSAMYFCASISGQANTEAFFGQGTRLTVV.

This clone was recorded many times. The chain combines TRBV5-8 with TRBJ1-1, with D maybe TRBD1 (6 bases). CDR3 length: 14 residues. The V gene lost 7 bases and the J gene lost 1 base, with 14 bases spanning the gap. Germline loops: CDR1 SGHTS, CDR2 YDEGEE. CDR3 nucleotide sequence: TGTGCCAGCGGCTACAGGGTTGCGAACACTGAAGCTTTCTTT. Its protein product is CASGYRVANTEAFF. Looking up the rest from reference TRBV5-8 and TRBJ1-1 gives the full variable domain: EAGVTQSPTHLIKTRGQQATLRCSPISGHTSVYWYQQALGLGLQFLLWYDEGEERNRGNFPPRFSGRQFPNYSSELNVNALELEDSALYLCASGYRVANTEAFFGQGTRLTVV.

There are a few counts of this clone. This chain joins TRBV19 and TRBJ1-1, with D uncertain. The CDR3 runs to 13 residues. V was shortened by 2 bases and J by 3 bases, with 7 bases between the two germline ends. The germline gives CDR1 LNHDA, CDR2 SQIVND (reference sequence). As DNA, the CDR3 is TGTGCCAGTAGTATAACGACATACACTGAAGCTTTCTTT. It specifies CASSITTYTEAFF.

V usage is TRBV19 and J usage is TRBJ1-2, with 9 bases matching TRBD1. The ends lost 6 bases at V and 4 bases at J; junction bases unmatched: 6. The CDR3 extends over 14 amino acids. The germline CDR1 and CDR2 sequences are LNHDA and SQIVND (reference sequence). The CDR3, as DNA: TGTGCCAGTAGCCGACAGGGGGAAGGCTATGGCTACACCTTC. Its translation is CASSRQGEGYGYTF.

This clone was counted ten times or more. V and J are TRBV19 and TRBJ1-2; TRBD1 matches at 7 bases. J was trimmed by 5 bases and V by 7 bases; bases with no gene match: 4. The CDR3 extends over 12 amino acids. Germline assignment: CDR1 LNHDA and CDR2 SQIVND (reference sequence). The CDR3 region is CASNRGEYGYTF. Here the CDR3 DNA reads TGTGCCAGTAACAGGGGAGAGTATGGCTACACCTTC.

This chain uses TRBV24-1 with TRBJ2-1, with D unresolved. The CDR3 runs to 15 residues. The V and J ends lost 3 bases and 4 bases respectively, with 12 bases between them. CDR1 and CDR2 (germline): KGHDR, SFDVKD. This CDR3 is CATSDPPSGYNEQFF. CDR3 in DNA: TGTGCCACCAGTGATCCCCCTTCAGGTTACAATGAGCAGTTCTTC.

The genes are TRBV2 and TRBJ1-2; 8 positions agree with TRBD1. V shed 8 bases and J 3 bases; nucleotides not matched to a gene: 11. The CDR3 is made up of 15 amino acids. Germline assignment: CDR1 SNHLY and CDR2 FYNNEI. CDR3 sequence reads: CASQSGTGRYYGYTF. CDR3 coding DNA: TGTGCCAGCCAATCTGGGACAGGAAGATACTATGGCTACACCTTC.

The V gene is TRBV5-4, the J gene TRBJ1-2, with TRBD1 matching over 9 bases. The CDR3 is 14 amino acids. Germline V gene lookup returns CDR1 SGHNT and CDR2 YYREEE (reference sequence). The junction had 6 bases not matched to a gene; V was cut back by 1 base and J by 8 bases. The CDR3 DNA follows: TGTGCCAGCAGCTTGTGGACAGGGGTGGGCGGCTACACCTTC. Translated, it gives CASSLWTGVGGYTF.

The rearrangement uses TRBV27 and TRBJ2-1, with TRBD1 matching over 9 bases. Unmatched junction bases numbered 9, after V lost 5 bases and J lost 7 bases. CDR1 is MNHEY, CDR2 SMNVEV, per germline (reference sequence). This CDR3 is 15 amino acids long. The CDR3 DNA reads TGTGCCAGCAGTCTAGGGACAGGGCGAACAAATGAGCAGTTCTTC. Protein: CASSLGTGRTNEQFF.

This chain connects TRBV6-5 to TRBJ1-5, with D perhaps TRBD1 (6 bases). The germline V and J ends were trimmed by 5 bases and 7 bases, with 18 bases remaining between them. CDR3 length: 15 amino acids. Germline V gene sequence: CDR1 MNHEY, CDR2 SVGAGI. CDR3 bases: TGTGCCAGCAGTATCTCCTACAGGGCTGGACAGCCCCAGCATTTT. Translation: CASSISYRAGQPQHF.

This clone was seen only a few times. The chain joins TRBV30 to TRBJ2-7, with D possibly TRBD1 on 7 matching bases. The germline V gene encodes CDR1 GTSNPN and CDR2 SVGIG (reference sequence). V lost 5 bases, J lost 1 base, and 12 bases lay in between. This CDR3 has 13 residues. In nucleotides, the CDR3 is TGTGCCTGGTCACAGGGGAGGTCCTACGAGCAGTACTTC. Its protein is CAWSQGRSYEQYF.

Only a few counts were recorded for this clone. The chain carries TRBV14 and TRBJ2-2; 10 bases map to TRBD1. Looked up from germline, CDR1 is SGHDN and CDR2 is FVKESK. The trim removed 2 bases at V and 2 bases at J, leaving 5 bases unmatched. The CDR3 is 17 residues long. The CDR3 nucleotides are TGTGCCAGCAGCCAAAAAGGGACAGGGGCCAACACCGGGGAGCTGTTTTTT. Protein product: CASSQKGTGANTGELFF.